This T cell receptor (beta chain) was recorded in a study of blood T cell repertoires in COVID-19. The repertoire was sequenced with immunoSEQ multiplex PCR; TCRdb's copy has only in-frame clones and lacks some. The repertoire holds 150,000 to 200,000 clones, with roughly 79% as singletons. Germline CDR1 and CDR2: SGDLS and YYNGEE. The V end was cut by 6 bases, the J end by 3 bases, with 15 bases between. This CDR3 comprises 15 residues. This chain links TRBV9 with TRBJ1-4; D is perhaps TRBD1 (6 bases). Sequencing was done on a sample of peripheral blood. This clonotype was obtained from a man in his 60s with active or convalescent COVID-19. The CDR3 DNA follows: TGTGCCAGCACCGTTAGGGGGGGAGCTAATGAAAAACTGTTTTTT. Protein: CASTVRGGANEKLFF.